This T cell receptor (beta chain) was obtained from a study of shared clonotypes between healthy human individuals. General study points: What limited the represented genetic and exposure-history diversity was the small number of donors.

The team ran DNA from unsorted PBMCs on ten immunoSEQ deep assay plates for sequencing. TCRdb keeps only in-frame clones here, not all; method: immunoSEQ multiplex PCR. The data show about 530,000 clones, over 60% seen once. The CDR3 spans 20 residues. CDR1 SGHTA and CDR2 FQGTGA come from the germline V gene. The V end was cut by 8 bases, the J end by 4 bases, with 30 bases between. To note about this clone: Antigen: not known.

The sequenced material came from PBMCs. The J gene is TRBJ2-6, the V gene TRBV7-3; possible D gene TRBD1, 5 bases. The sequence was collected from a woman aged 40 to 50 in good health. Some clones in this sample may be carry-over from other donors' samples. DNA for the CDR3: TGTGCCAGCGGGGCCCTAGTTGGTACCGGCCTCAGGCGAGGGGCCAACGTCCTGACTTTC. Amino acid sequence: CASGALVGTGLRRGANVLTF.